This is a list of T cell receptor beta chains from one sample in a study of a mutant IDH1 vaccine in newly diagnosed glioma. Data came from immunoSEQ multiplex PCR; TCRdb stores just in-frame clones and leaves some out. The sample consists of some 37,000 clones, around 78% of them appearing once. Antigens of these TCRs are unknown. Sequenced here: PBMCs, sampled from a glioma patient whose treatment included an IDH1 peptide vaccine. The origin of the receptors is a man between 40 and 49 years old with glioma. The CDR3 runs from the conserved cysteine through the conserved F or W. D genes are given only for firm matches. Clone size, where shown, is once, few, many, or a class for clones that have expanded.

TGCGCCAGCAGCCAAGGCCCTAAACTAGCGGGGGGCTCCTACGAGCAGTACTTC CASSQGPKLAGGSYEQYF - TRBJ2-7 TRBD2 TRBV4-1
TGTGCCAGCAGAGAAACAGGGGTCCAGACTGAAGCTTTCTTT CASRETGVQTEAFF - TRBJ1-1 TRBD1 TRBV6-4
TGTGCCAGCTCACCACCGACTCCCCAGGGGTTCGAGCAGTACTTC CASSPPTPQGFEQYF - TRBJ2-7 - TRBV18
TGTGCCAGCAGCACCTCGCAGGGAGCTACGCAGTATTTT CASSTSQGATQYF medium-sized TRBJ2-3 - TRBV7-6
TGTGCCAGCAGCGACTCCCGCAGACGACAAAGTCGGGCCAACGTCCTGACTTTC CASSDSRRRQSRANVLTF - TRBJ2-6 - TRBV7-2
TGTGCCAGCAGCCACAGCGGGGGGGCCCTGGGGGAGCTGTTTTTT CASSHSGGALGELFF - TRBJ2-2 TRBD2 TRBV4-2
TGTGCCAGCAGCCGTACAGAGAACACTGAAGCTTTCTTT CASSRTENTEAFF - TRBJ1-1 - TRBV13
TGTGCCAGCAGTGTCACAGATACGCAGTATTTT CASSVTDTQYF - TRBJ2-3 - TRBV25-1
TGCGCCAGCAGCTCCCAAGGTGTTAGCTCTGGAAACACCATATATTTT CASSSQGVSSGNTIYF - TRBJ1-3 - TRBV5-1
TGCGCCAGCAGCCCTGGACTAGCGGGGGGTTTCGGGGAGCTGTTTTTT CASSPGLAGGFGELFF few TRBJ2-2 TRBD2 TRBV5-1
TGTGCCAGCAGTGGCGGTAACTATGGCTACACCTTC CASSGGNYGYTF once TRBJ1-2 - TRBV27
TGCAGCGTTGCAGACAGGAGAAACACTGAAGCTTTCTTT CSVADRRNTEAFF few TRBJ1-1 - TRBV29-1
TGCAGCGGTGGACAGGGGTTACGGTACACTGAAGCTTTCTTT CSGGQGLRYTEAFF - TRBJ1-1 TRBD1 TRBV29-1
TGCGCCAGCAGCATCGGACAGGAAAATCAGCCCCAGCATTTT CASSIGQENQPQHF - TRBJ1-5 TRBD1 TRBV5-1
TGTGCCAGCACCCCAATACAGGGGGCGAGCAATCAGCCCCAGCATTTT CASTPIQGASNQPQHF - TRBJ1-5 TRBD1 TRBV16
TGTGCCAGCGCAGCCTACGAGCAGTACTTC CASAAYEQYF - TRBJ2-7 - TRBV2
TGTGCCAGCAGCGTAACTAGCGGGCCCACAGATACGCAGTATTTT CASSVTSGPTDTQYF - TRBJ2-3 TRBD2 TRBV9
TGTGCCAGTAGTATTGCCACCTCCTACGAGCAGTACTTC CASSIATSYEQYF once TRBJ2-7 - TRBV19
TGTGCCAGCAGTTACTCGAGAGGGGGCGATTCACCCCTCCACTTT CASSYSRGGDSPLHF - TRBJ1-6 TRBD1 TRBV6-5
TGTGCCACAGGGACAGGGGGCTGGGACACTGAAGCTTTCTTT CATGTGGWDTEAFF - TRBJ1-1 TRBD1 TRBV6-1
TGTGCCAGCAGCTTGACAGGGGGCGACACCGGGGAGCTGTTTTTT CASSLTGGDTGELFF - TRBJ2-2 TRBD1 TRBV5-6
TGTGCTAGTCGCGTCGGGGGGAGCACAGATACGCAGTATTTT CASRVGGSTDTQYF - TRBJ2-3 TRBD2 TRBV12-5
TGCAGCGCTGCATCTGGACAGACCTATGGCTACACCTTC CSAASGQTYGYTF once TRBJ1-2 - TRBV29-1
TGTGCCTCCATTCAGGGGGCCGGGGAGCTGTTTTTT CASIQGAGELFF - TRBJ2-2 TRBD1 TRBV6-1
TGCGCCAGCAGCCTTAACAGGGGCTTCTCCTACAATGAGCAGTTCTTC CASSLNRGFSYNEQFF - TRBJ2-1 TRBD1 TRBV5-1
TGCGCCAGCAGTGAATGGGGTAGGAATTCACCCCTCCACTTT CASSEWGRNSPLHF - TRBJ1-6 - TRBV10-2
TGCGCCAGCAGCCAAGGTTTGGGACGGTACTCCACGAACACCGGGGAGCTGTTTTTT CASSQGLGRYSTNTGELFF - TRBJ2-2 - TRBV4-1
TGCAGCGTTGGGACAGGTTTGAACACTGAAGCTTTCTTT CSVGTGLNTEAFF - TRBJ1-1 TRBD1 TRBV29-1
TGCGCCAGCAGCCTTCTACAGGGAGGCGCAGATACGCAGTATTTT CASSLLQGGADTQYF - TRBJ2-3 - TRBV5-1
TGTGCCAGCAGCGTCTCCGGGACGTTTGGAAACACCATATATTTT CASSVSGTFGNTIYF - TRBJ1-3 - TRBV7-9
TGTGCTAGTGGTTTGGCGGTCGGGGGTTACAACTATGGCTACACCTTC CASGLAVGGYNYGYTF - TRBJ1-2 - TRBV12-5
TGTGCCAGCAGTTTCCTAGGGGGAAGTGAAAAACTGTTTTTT CASSFLGGSEKLFF few TRBJ1-4 - TRBV27
TGTGCCAGCAGTGAGGGACAGAGAAACACCATATATTTT CASSEGQRNTIYF few TRBJ1-3 TRBD1 TRBV6-1
TGTGCCAGTAATAGTCAGAAAAGCCCCAATCAGCCCCAGCATTTT CASNSQKSPNQPQHF - TRBJ1-5 - TRBV19
TGTGCCAGCAGCTTAAAAGGCAGGGGCACTGAAGCTTTCTTT CASSLKGRGTEAFF - TRBJ1-1 - TRBV7-8
TGTGCCAGCAGTAACACTTGGACAGATACGCAGTATTTT CASSNTWTDTQYF - TRBJ2-3 - TRBV2
TGTGCCAGCTCACCCCCTGGTAGGGCCGCAATGAGAGAGCAGTACTTC CASSPPGRAAMREQYF - TRBJ2-5 - TRBV18
TGCGCCAGCAGTCATCCGGTGGGCACTGAAGCTTTCTTT CASSHPVGTEAFF - TRBJ1-1 - TRBV5-1
TGCGCCAGCAGCTTGGCCGACAGCCTGGAAGGCTACACCTTC CASSLADSLEGYTF - TRBJ1-2 - TRBV5-1
TGTGCCAGCAGCTCGGACGGCCCCTCCTACGAGCAGTACTTC CASSSDGPSYEQYF once TRBJ2-7 - TRBV13
TGTGCCAGCAGCGCCTCGACCGCGGAGTATGGCTACACCTTC CASSASTAEYGYTF - TRBJ1-2 - TRBV9
TGTGCCAGCAGTTACTCGAGCTCTTCGAACACCGGGGAGCTGTTTTTT CASSYSSSSNTGELFF - TRBJ2-2 - TRBV6-5
TGTGCCACCTCGGGACGGCAAAATGAAAAACTGTTTTTT CATSGRQNEKLFF - TRBJ1-4 - TRBV19
TGTGCCAGTGAGTCGGGAGGGGACCTTGGGGAGAACACTGAAGCTTTCTTT CASESGGDLGENTEAFF - TRBJ1-1 - TRBV19
TGTGCCAGCAGCTCTCAGGGGGTCCCTGAAGCTTTCTTT CASSSQGVPEAFF - TRBJ1-1 TRBD1 TRBV27
TGTGCCAGCAGCTCACTAGGGGCGGGGACAGGGACCTATGGCTACACCTTC CASSSLGAGTGTYGYTF - TRBJ1-2 TRBD1 TRBV7-2
TGTGCTAGTGCCCCCCTACTTAACTATGGCTACACCTTC CASAPLLNYGYTF - TRBJ1-2 - TRBV12-5
TGTGCCAGCAGCTTACGGAGGCAGGGAGGCTACGAGCAGTACTTC CASSLRRQGGYEQYF once TRBJ2-7 - TRBV7-8